The 30 T cell receptor beta chains below come from one sample, sequenced in a study of cytotoxic CD8 clonotypes in ibrutinib-treated CLL. Clones were read by immunoSEQ multiplex PCR, and TCRdb kept only the in-frame ones, dropping some. The data contain 150,000 to 200,000 clones, 70% to 90% of them seen just once; the ten biggest clones take up more than 2.5%. The input for sequencing was PBMCs, taken at disease progression, from a patient treated with ibrutinib. The receptors here all came from a human donor with chronic lymphocytic leukemia.

This clone was counted a single time. The chain employs TRBV5-1 and TRBJ2-1, with D possibly TRBD2 on 5 matching bases. Trimming removed 2 bases from V and 7 bases from J, with 10 bases in between. Germline CDR1 and CDR2: SGHRS and YFSETQ. The CDR3 extends over 13 amino acids. The CDR3 coding sequence is TGCGCCAGCAGCTTCTACGGACTTAATGAGCAGTTCTTC. Protein product: CASSFYGLNEQFF.

J is TRBJ2-7 and V is TRBV10-3; the D is unclear. Germline V gene lookup returns CDR1 ENHRY and CDR2 SYGVKD. V lost 0 bases and J lost 5, with 14 bases in between. The CDR3 is 15 residues long. CDR3 amino acids: CAISESTASIDEQYF. CDR3 bases: TGTGCCATCAGTGAGTCAACAGCCAGCATCGACGAGCAGTACTTC.

This clone was seen just once. This chain uses TRBV7-3 with TRBJ2-5; the D gene is possibly TRBD2 (5 bases). V lost 4 bases and J lost 2, with 14 bases in between. CDR1 is SGHTA, CDR2 FQGTGA, per germline. The CDR3 has 15 residues. The CDR3 DNA sequence: TGTGCCAGCAGCTCTGAGCGGATTCGACAAGAGACCCAGTACTTC. It codes for CASSSERIRQETQYF.

This clone occurred a few times. The genes are TRBV30 and TRBJ1-3; 8 bases are a match to TRBD1. J lost 8 bases, V lost 2 bases, and 11 bases had no gene match. The CDR3 extends over 15 amino acids. The germline V gene encodes CDR1 GTSNPN and CDR2 SVGIG (reference sequence). This CDR3 reads CAWSKSTGALHTIYF. DNA of the CDR3: TGTGCCTGGAGTAAATCGACAGGGGCTCTACACACCATATATTTT.

The chain combines TRBV18 with TRBJ1-1; D is undetermined. CDR1 and CDR2 (germline): KGHSH, LQKENI. The CDR3 is made up of 13 amino acids. Trimming pared 3 bases from V and 1 base from J, leaving 6 bases between. The CDR3 coding sequence is TGTGCCAGCTCACCTCTTGAGAACACTGAAGCTTTCTTT. It encodes CASSPLENTEAFF.

The rearrangement uses TRBV7-8 and TRBJ1-2; D remains ambiguous. The CDR3 sequence is 14 residues long. Germline lookup yields CDR1 SGHVS and CDR2 FQNEAQ. Trimming removed 2 bases from V and 4 bases from J, with 11 bases in between. This CDR3 is CASSLHEGAYGYTF. In DNA form, the CDR3 reads TGTGCCAGCAGCTTACACGAGGGAGCCTATGGCTACACCTTC.

The gene calls are TRBV19 and TRBJ1-1; 7 bases line up with TRBD1. Germline V CDR1 and CDR2: LNHDA, SQIVND (reference sequence). Trimming at V came to 3 bases and at J to 4 bases, leaving 5 bases not matched to a gene. This CDR3 comprises 14 residues. The CDR3 spells CASSMTGMGTEAFF. The CDR3 region has the DNA TGTGCCAGTAGTATGACAGGGATGGGCACTGAAGCTTTCTTT.

J is TRBJ2-1 and V is TRBV6-5, with TRBD2 matching 12 bases. This CDR3 has 14 amino acids. Germline CDR1 and CDR2: MNHEY and SVGAGI. The V segment lost 6 bases and the J segment 7 bases; nucleotides outside the gene matches: 4. The CDR3 loop reads CASRVGLAGNEQFF. In DNA form, the CDR3 reads TGTGCCAGCAGGGTTGGACTAGCGGGAAATGAGCAGTTCTTC.

The chain employs TRBV5-1 and TRBJ2-7; 8 nucleotides agree with TRBD1. The CDR3 contains 15 residues. The V and J ends lost 5 bases and 5 bases, in that order; junction bases with no gene match: 12. CDR1 is SGHRS, CDR2 YFSETQ, per germline. CDR3 DNA: TGCGCCAGCAGTTACCGAGACAGGGGACCTGACGAGCAGTACTTC. Its protein is CASSYRDRGPDEQYF. Complete variable domain (other parts from reference TRBV5-1 and TRBJ2-7): KAGVTQTPRYLIKTRGQQVTLSCSPISGHRSVSWYQQTPGQGLQFLFEYFSETQRNKGNFPGRFSGRQFSNSRSEMNVSTLELGDSALYLCASSYRDRGPDEQYFGPGTRLTVT.

The chain carries TRBV2 and TRBJ1-4, with 9 positions matching TRBD1. The ends lost 3 bases at V and 8 bases at J; junction bases unmatched: 19. The V gene's germline CDR1 is SNHLY and CDR2 FYNNEI. This CDR3 has 19 amino acids. The CDR3 DNA reads as TGTGCCAGCAGTGATTCGGGGACAGGGCTTCGGTGGTCAAGGGAAAAACTGTTTTTT. The encoded protein is CASSDSGTGLRWSREKLFF.

The gene calls are TRBV28 and TRBJ2-6, with TRBD2 identical over 11 bases. Trimming cost V 5 bases and J 0 bases; bases outside gene matches: 6. This CDR3 contains 18 residues. The germline V gene encodes CDR1 MDHEN and CDR2 SYDVKM. CDR3 coding DNA: TGTGCCAGCAGTCGTAGCGGGAGGGCCCCCTCTGGGGCCAACGTCCTGACTTTC. Encoded protein: CASSRSGRAPSGANVLTF.

The rearrangement uses TRBV18 and TRBJ1-3; TRBD1 might be the D (5 bases). This CDR3 comprises 18 residues. V dropped 3 bases and J dropped 0 bases, with 18 bases sitting between them. Per germline, CDR1 KGHSH and CDR2 LQKENI. The chain's CDR3 is CASSPIATGDSSGNTIYF. In nucleotides, the CDR3 is TGTGCCAGCTCACCGATAGCTACGGGGGACTCCTCTGGAAACACCATATATTTT.

The rearrangement uses TRBV9 and TRBJ2-2; D is perhaps TRBD1 (6 bases). CDR3 length: 14 amino acids. Per germline, CDR1 SGDLS and CDR2 YYNGEE. The ends were cut back, 7 bases at V and 0 bases at J, with 10 bases in the middle. In DNA, the CDR3 is TGTGCCAGCGGGGGACATACGAACACCGGGGAGCTGTTTTTT. It codes for CASGGHTNTGELFF.

CDR3 sequence: CASSQVYQETQYF. CDR3 DNA: TGTGCCAGCAGCCAAGTATATCAAGAGACCCAGTACTTC. The chain combines TRBV14 with TRBJ2-5, with D unclear. The CDR3 consists of 13 residues. Per the germline V gene, CDR1 is SGHDN and CDR2 is FVKESK. Trimming cost V 1 base and J 2 bases, with 5 bases left between them. Supplemented by reference TRBV14 and TRBJ2-5, the full variable domain reads EAGVTQFPSHSVIEKGQTVTLRCDPISGHDNLYWYRRVMGKEIKFLLHFVKESKQDESGMPNNRFLAERTGGTYSTLKVQPAELEDSGVYFCASSQVYQETQYFGPGTRLLVL.

This clone was found once. The gene calls are TRBV28 and TRBJ1-1; D is unresolved. The CDR3 covers 15 residues. Germline assignment: CDR1 MDHEN and CDR2 SYDVKM. Deletions cut 10 bases from V and 0 bases from J, with 18 bases between. The CDR3: CATKIRGTVNTEAFF. The CDR3, as DNA: TGTGCCACCAAAATTCGGGGAACCGTGAACACTGAAGCTTTCTTT. Full variable domain (rest looked up from reference TRBV28 and TRBJ1-1): DVKVTQSSRYLVKRTGEKVFLECVQDMDHENMFWYRQDPGLGLRLIYFSYDVKMKEKGDIPEGYSVSREKKERFSLILESASTNQTSMYLCATKIRGTVNTEAFFGQGTRLTVV.

The chain is built from TRBV19 and TRBJ1-1; D is possibly TRBD1 (6 bases). Germline lookup yields CDR1 LNHDA and CDR2 SQIVND (reference sequence). This CDR3 has 13 amino acids. V dropped 8 bases and J dropped 4 bases, with 14 bases sitting between them. DNA of the CDR3: TGTGCCAGTCAATCGACAGGAGGCACTGAAGCTTTCTTT. Translated: CASQSTGGTEAFF.

The V gene is TRBV6-5, the J gene TRBJ2-3; 8 bases fit TRBD1. The CDR3 is made up of 16 amino acids. In germline, CDR1 is MNHEY, CDR2 SVGAGI. Trimming cost V 3 bases and J 9 bases; bases outside gene matches: 14. The CDR3 bases are TGTGCCAGCAGTTATGGCGCGCAGGGGGCCCGGGGGACGCAGTATTTT. Translation gives CASSYGAQGARGTQYF.

A single count supports this clone. The V and J genes are TRBV9 and TRBJ2-3; D may be TRBD2 (6 bases). Germline CDR1 and CDR2: SGDLS and YYNGEE. This CDR3 is 14 amino acids long. Trimming shortened V by 4 bases and J by 0 bases, and 9 bases separated the two germline ends. The CDR3 protein is CASSLGTSTDTQYF. The CDR3 bases are TGTGCCAGCAGCTTAGGGACTAGCACAGATACGCAGTATTTT.

The gene calls are TRBV6-4 and TRBJ1-1; TRBD1 is a possible D gene (5 bases). The CDR3 has 14 amino acids. CDR1 and CDR2 from the germline V gene are MRHNA and SNTAGT. Trimming removed 6 bases at V and 2 bases at J, with 13 bases between. The CDR3 sequence: CASRETTVNTEAFF. CDR3 sequence (DNA): TGTGCCAGCAGGGAAACGACAGTTAACACTGAAGCTTTCTTT.

V and J are TRBV19 and TRBJ2-3; 12 bases agree with TRBD2. The CDR3 has 18 residues. Germline V gives CDR1 LNHDA, CDR2 SQIVND (reference sequence). The J segment lost 0 bases and the V segment lost 6 bases, leaving 10 bases of the junction unmatched. This CDR3 reads CASRGRLAGVTSTDTQYF. In DNA, the CDR3 is TGTGCCAGTAGGGGACGACTAGCGGGGGTTACTAGCACAGATACGCAGTATTTT. Full variable domain (rest looked up from reference TRBV19 and TRBJ2-3): DGGITQSPKYLFRKEGQNVTLSCEQNLNHDAMYWYRQDPGQGLRLIYYSQIVNDFQKGDIAEGYSVSREKKESFPLTVTSAQKNPTAFYLCASRGRLAGVTSTDTQYFGPGTRLTVL.

This chain connects TRBV7-3 to TRBJ2-1; 9 bases are shared with TRBD1. Per germline, CDR1 SGHTA and CDR2 FQGTGA. This CDR3 is 17 amino acids long. J gave up 7 bases and V 4 bases, and 14 bases lay outside the gene matches. The CDR3 reads CASSSNPGTGWVNEQFF. The CDR3, as DNA: TGTGCCAGCAGCTCCAACCCCGGGACAGGGTGGGTTAATGAGCAGTTCTTC.

The V gene is TRBV15, the J gene TRBJ1-2; D remains unclear. The CDR3 contains 13 residues. V lost 0 bases and J lost 8, with 10 bases in between. The germline V gene encodes CDR1 LNHNV and CDR2 YYDKDF (reference sequence). The CDR3 reads CATSRDRYLGYTF. In DNA, the CDR3 is TGTGCCACCAGCAGAGATCGCTATCTGGGCTACACCTTC.

This clone was seen at least ten times. The V gene is TRBV11-2, the J gene TRBJ2-2, with D unclear. V dropped 5 bases and J dropped 2 bases, with 6 bases sitting between them. CDR1 is SGHAT, CDR2 FQNNGV, per germline. This CDR3 is built from 13 residues. CDR3 bases: TGTGCCAGCAGCCCCACCAACACCGGGGAGCTGTTTTTT. The encoded protein is CASSPTNTGELFF.

The chain recombines TRBV5-1 with TRBJ2-3, with D perhaps matching TRBD1 (6 bases). The germline V gene encodes CDR1 SGHRS and CDR2 YFSETQ. V was pared by 4 bases and J by 1 base, with 10 bases between. The CDR3 is 14 amino acids. The CDR3 protein is CASSPRQGTDTQYF. The CDR3 nucleotides read TGCGCCAGCAGCCCACGACAGGGCACAGATACGCAGTATTTT.

The chain joins TRBV30 to TRBJ1-1, with 7 bases aligning to TRBD1. The CDR3 has 12 residues. Trimming took 3 bases from V and 6 from J; bases not matched to a gene: 4. Germline assignment: CDR1 GTSNPN and CDR2 SVGIG (reference sequence). CDR3 region: CAWRSRGPEAFF. CDR3 in DNA: TGTGCCTGGAGATCTAGGGGGCCTGAAGCTTTCTTT.

The chain recombines TRBV15 with TRBJ1-5; D not resolved. CDR3 length: 16 residues. Germline-derived CDR1 and CDR2 are LNHNV and YYDKDF (reference sequence). The V gene lost 5 bases and the J gene lost 0 bases, with 14 bases spanning the gap. This CDR3 reads CATSPMSVNSNQPQHF. DNA of the CDR3: TGTGCCACCAGCCCTATGTCAGTAAATAGCAATCAGCCCCAGCATTTT.

The CDR3 loop is CASSLEGLGQGGRYEQYF. For the CDR3, the DNA is TGTGCCAGCAGCTTGGAAGGGTTGGGGCAGGGAGGTCGCTACGAGCAGTACTTC. This chain joins TRBV5-4 and TRBJ2-7; D perhaps matches TRBD2 (6 bases). The CDR3 has 18 amino acids. Germline assignment: CDR1 SGHNT and CDR2 YYREEE (reference sequence). V lost 0 bases, J lost 3 bases, and 22 bases lay in between.

The chain joins TRBV7-2 to TRBJ2-1; tentative D call: TRBD2 (5 bases). The germline V and J ends were trimmed by 4 bases and 8 bases, with 21 bases remaining between them. The germline CDR1 and CDR2 sequences are SGHTA and FQGNSA. This CDR3 comprises 16 residues. The CDR3 nucleotides are TGTGCCAGCAGCTCCGCCCGGAGCGGAGGTGCCGATGAGCAGTTCTTC. It specifies CASSSARSGGADEQFF. Looking up the rest from reference TRBV7-2 and TRBJ2-1 gives the full variable domain: GAGVSQSPSNKVTEKGKDVELRCDPISGHTALYWYRQSLGQGLEFLIYFQGNSAPDKSGLPSDRFSAERTGGSVSTLTIQRTQQEDSAVYLCASSSARSGGADEQFFGPGTRLTVL.

V usage is TRBV6-4 and J usage is TRBJ2-1, with D possibly matching TRBD1 (5 bases). This CDR3 has 12 residues. Germline lookup yields CDR1 MRHNA and CDR2 SNTAGT. V lost 0 bases and J lost 12, with 9 bases in between. CDR3 nucleotides: TGTGCCAGCAGTGACTCGACAGCCCGGCAGTTCTTC. Its translation is CASSDSTARQFF.

This chain connects TRBV25-1 to TRBJ1-1, with D possibly matching TRBD1 (5 bases). V gave up 2 bases and J gave up 10 bases, with 14 bases separating them. Per germline, CDR1 MGHDK and CDR2 SYGVNS. The CDR3 covers 13 residues. The CDR3 reads CASSETGTVAAFF. CDR3 DNA sequence: TGTGCCAGCAGTGAAACCGGGACCGTGGCAGCTTTCTTT.